The 27 T cell receptor beta chains listed next were all sequenced from one sample in a study of blood T cell repertoires in COVID-19. The method was immunoSEQ multiplex PCR; TCRdb's version includes in-frame clones alone and lacks a portion of them. The sample includes around 72,000 clones, around 87% of them seen just once. The sequenced sample was peripheral blood. The source of these receptors is a man in his forties or fifties with active COVID-19.

The chain recombines TRBV7-2 with TRBJ1-5; 7 bases are shared with TRBD1. V lost 2 bases, J lost 1 base, and 2 bases stayed unmatched. From germline, CDR1 is SGHTA and CDR2 FQGNSA. The CDR3 runs 15 residues. The DNA of the CDR3 is TGTGCCAGCAGCTTATACAGGGGAAGCAATCAGCCCCAGCATTTT. Residues: CASSLYRGSNQPQHF.

The chain links TRBV4-3 to TRBJ1-4; D ambiguous. Germline V gene data show CDR1 as LGHNA and CDR2 as YSLEER. The CDR3 is 17 amino acids. Trimming pared 5 bases from V and 3 bases from J, leaving 19 bases between. CDR3 in amino acids: CASSRLLAGPANEKLFF. The CDR3 DNA follows: TGCGCCAGCAGCAGGCTGTTGGCAGGCCCAGCTAATGAAAAACTGTTTTTT.

The genes are TRBV27 and TRBJ2-7, with TRBD1 as a possible D gene (5 bases). The CDR3 is 15 residues long. Germline V gene sequence: CDR1 MNHEY, CDR2 SMNVEV (reference sequence). V lost 5 bases to trimming and J lost 2 bases, with 16 bases between them. The CDR3 nucleotides are TGTGCCAGCAGTCTTATGTCGACAGAGACCTACGAGCAGTACTTC. It specifies CASSLMSTETYEQYF.

V is TRBV7-3 and J is TRBJ2-2; 9 positions match TRBD1. The CDR3 is 15 residues long. In germline, CDR1 is SGHTA, CDR2 FQGTGA. Trimming at V came to 4 bases and at J to 2 bases, leaving 2 bases not matched to a gene. In DNA form, the CDR3 reads TGTGCCAGCAGCTCACAGGGGGCTAACACCGGGGAGCTGTTTTTT. Its translation: CASSSQGANTGELFF.

With regard to this clone: This specimen includes other DNA sequences encoding the same CDR3. This chain uses TRBV5-6 with TRBJ2-1; D ambiguous. Per germline, CDR1 SGHDT and CDR2 YYEEEE. This CDR3 has 13 residues. Trimming shortened V by 3 bases and J by 6 bases, and 10 bases separated the two germline ends. In DNA, the CDR3 is TGTGCCAGCAGCTCCGGAGTCGGCAATGAGCAGTTCTTC. Protein: CASSSGVGNEQFF.

This clone was seen repeatedly, ten times or more. J is TRBJ1-1 and V is TRBV24-1; the D is unclear. Trimming cost V 3 bases and J 1 base, with 11 bases left between them. CDR1 is KGHDR and CDR2 is SFDVKD in the germline V gene. This CDR3 is built from 15 residues. In nucleotides, the CDR3 is TGTGCCACCAGTGATACTCGGACTGGGAACACTGAAGCTTTCTTT. It yields the protein CATSDTRTGNTEAFF.

The chain joins TRBV15 to TRBJ1-5, with D possibly matching TRBD1 (6 bases). The V and J ends lost 0 bases and 4 bases respectively, with 10 bases between them. The CDR3 length is 15 residues. Germline V lookup: CDR1 LNHNV, CDR2 YYDKDF (reference sequence). In DNA form, the CDR3 reads TGTGCCACCAGCAGAGATAAGCAGGGGAATCAGCCCCAGCATTTT. Translating gives CATSRDKQGNQPQHF.

The chain recombines TRBV30 with TRBJ1-2; a possible D gene is TRBD1 (6 bases). This CDR3 has 15 amino acids. Germline V CDR1 and CDR2: GTSNPN, SVGIG (reference sequence). Trimming took off 0 bases at V and 7 bases at J, with 18 bases between the two ends. The CDR3 protein is CAWSVYQQGRGGYTF. The CDR3, as DNA: TGTGCCTGGAGTGTATACCAGCAGGGGCGAGGTGGCTACACCTTC.

The rearrangement uses TRBV5-6 and TRBJ2-7, with 7 bases lining up with TRBD2. The CDR3 has 13 amino acids. Germline assignment: CDR1 SGHDT and CDR2 YYEEEE. Losses at the gene ends were 4 bases for V and 4 bases for J; bases not matched to a gene: 5. The CDR3 reads CASSRGTTYEQYF. The DNA for the CDR3 is TGTGCCAGCAGCCGCGGGACTACTTACGAGCAGTACTTC. Supplemented by reference TRBV5-6 and TRBJ2-7, the full variable domain reads DAGVTQSPTHLIKTRGQQVTLRCSPKSGHDTVSWYQQALGQGPQFIFQYYEEEERQRGNFPDRFSGHQFPNYSSELNVNALLLGDSALYLCASSRGTTYEQYFGPGTRLTVT.

The V and J genes are TRBV5-6 and TRBJ2-7; 12 bases fit TRBD2. Germline loops: CDR1 SGHDT, CDR2 YYEEEE. CDR3 length equals 15 residues. V shed 3 bases, J shed 3 bases, and the junction held 4 bases outside the gene matches. Written as DNA, the CDR3 is TGTGCCAGCAGCTACGGGACTAGCGGGCGCTACGAGCAGTACTTC. This encodes CASSYGTSGRYEQYF. Drawing the rest from reference TRBV5-6 and TRBJ2-7, the complete variable domain is DAGVTQSPTHLIKTRGQQVTLRCSPKSGHDTVSWYQQALGQGPQFIFQYYEEEERQRGNFPDRFSGHQFPNYSSELNVNALLLGDSALYLCASSYGTSGRYEQYFGPGTRLTVT.

The CDR3: CASSGDLGDTQYF. The CDR3 DNA reads TGTGCCAGCAGCGGAGACTTGGGAGATACGCAGTATTTT. The chain joins TRBV27 to TRBJ2-3; D not resolved. Germline values: CDR1 MNHEY, CDR2 SMNVEV (reference sequence). Trimming removed 6 bases from V and 5 bases from J, with 12 bases in between. This CDR3 region has 13 residues.

This chain uses TRBV19 with TRBJ1-2, with 7 bases lining up with TRBD1. This CDR3 comprises 15 residues. Germline CDR1 and CDR2: LNHDA and SQIVND (reference sequence). The V and J ends lost 6 bases and 3 bases, in that order; junction bases with no gene match: 10. CDR3 region: CASRPRGAKYYGYTF. CDR3 nucleotides: TGTGCCAGTAGGCCCAGGGGGGCAAAGTACTATGGCTACACCTTC.

J is TRBJ2-7 and V is TRBV5-1; 10 positions agree with TRBD1. Germline V lookup: CDR1 SGHRS, CDR2 YFSETQ. The CDR3 covers 14 residues. The V gene end was trimmed by 0 bases and the J gene end by 9 bases; junction bases not matched to a gene: 6. CDR3 protein: CASSLGGTGELQYF. The CDR3 bases are TGCGCCAGCAGCTTGGGTGGGACAGGGGAACTGCAGTACTTC.

This chain connects TRBV5-1 to TRBJ2-1; D perhaps matches TRBD1 (6 bases). CDR1 and CDR2 from the germline V gene are SGHRS and YFSETQ. This CDR3 spans 15 amino acids. Trimming left V 5 bases short and J 4 bases short, with 16 bases between. The CDR3 DNA reads as TGCGCCAGCAGTGTGACAGGCCCGGGGTACAATGAGCAGTTCTTC. Its protein product is CASSVTGPGYNEQFF.

V gene TRBV11-3 combines with J gene TRBJ2-5, with D perhaps matching TRBD2 (6 bases). The CDR3 extends over 16 amino acids. From germline, CDR1 is SGHNT and CDR2 YENEEA. V lost 5 bases and J lost 4, with 20 bases in between. DNA for the CDR3: TGTGCCAGCAGCACCAGGGACTCCTCTAGGGGAGAGACCCAGTACTTC. This gives the protein CASSTRDSSRGETQYF.

This chain joins TRBV6-2 or TRBV6-3 and TRBJ2-2, with TRBD1 as a possible D gene (6 bases). Trimming shortened V by 4 bases and J by 2 bases, and 14 bases separated the two germline ends. The CDR3 loop spans 16 amino acids. The V gene's germline CDR1 is MNHEY and CDR2 SVGEGT. Here the CDR3 DNA reads TGTGCCAGCAGTTCGCCCAGGGGCGTAAACACCGGGGAGCTGTTTTTT. Its translation is CASSSPRGVNTGELFF.

This chain joins TRBV27 and TRBJ1-2; 11 bases are a match to TRBD1. V gave up 6 bases and J gave up 8 bases; unmatched junction bases: 14. The CDR3 is 16 residues long. Germline V gene lookup returns CDR1 MNHEY and CDR2 SMNVEV (reference sequence). CDR3 DNA: TGTGCCAGCAGGATAACCGGGACAGGGGGTGTCTTCGGCTACACCTTC. It encodes CASRITGTGGVFGYTF.

V and J are TRBV9 and TRBJ1-1; 8 bases agree with TRBD1. The CDR3 sequence is 12 residues long. The germline V gene encodes CDR1 SGDLS and CDR2 YYNGEE. Germline trimming cut 3 bases from V and 9 bases from J; bases unmatched to any gene: 4. The CDR3 DNA reads as TGTGCCAGCAGCGGTGGACAGGGCAAAGCTTTCTTT. Translated, it gives CASSGGQGKAFF.

This clone was seen only once. DNA of the CDR3: TGTGCCAGTAGTCCCCGCCTAGCGGGGGGCAATGAGCAGTTCTTC. As protein: CASSPRLAGGNEQFF. The chain employs TRBV19 and TRBJ2-1; 11 nucleotides agree with TRBD2. The germline gives CDR1 LNHDA, CDR2 SQIVND (reference sequence). The length of the CDR3 is 15 residues. The J segment lost 6 bases and the V segment lost 5 bases, leaving 6 bases of the junction unmatched.

The count of this clone is one. The chain combines TRBV27 with TRBJ2-1; TRBD2 matches 8 bases. The CDR3 is 16 amino acids. With V trimmed by 5 bases and J by 8 bases, 14 bases remained unmatched. Germline V gene data show CDR1 as MNHEY and CDR2 as SMNVEV (reference sequence). The CDR3 reads CASSTRTGTSYYEQFF. CDR3 nucleotides: TGTGCCAGCAGTACACGAACCGGGACTAGTTACTATGAGCAGTTCTTC.

The chain couples TRBV9 to TRBJ2-5; 9 bases line up with TRBD2. The CDR3 totals 14 residues. Germline values: CDR1 SGDLS, CDR2 YYNGEE. Trimming took 4 bases from V and 7 from J; bases not matched to a gene: 8. DNA for the CDR3: TGTGCCAGCAGCCCAAGCGGGGGGCCAGGGACCCAGTACTTC. Translating gives CASSPSGGPGTQYF.

This chain links TRBV5-4 with TRBJ2-7, with 7 bases that match TRBD2. Germline assignment: CDR1 SGHNT and CDR2 YYREEE (reference sequence). Trimming cost V 2 bases and J 2 bases; bases outside gene matches: 7. CDR3 length: 15 amino acids. The CDR3 is CASSFPSGGAYEQYF. CDR3 in DNA: TGTGCCAGCAGCTTCCCTAGCGGAGGGGCCTACGAGCAGTACTTC.

This chain uses TRBV27 with TRBJ2-2; 7 bases fit TRBD2. Germline CDR1 is MNHEY and CDR2 is SMNVEV (reference sequence). The length of the CDR3 is 18 residues. V lost 3 bases and J lost 4; bases outside the gene matches: 14. The CDR3 region has the DNA TGTGCCAGCAGTTTCGACCTAGCGGACCGTAGCACCACCGGGGAGCTGTTTTTT. Protein sequence: CASSFDLADRSTTGELFF.

The chain has TRBV28 and TRBJ2-3; 9 bases agree with TRBD2. CDR3 size: 15 residues. The V gene's germline CDR1 is MDHEN and CDR2 SYDVKM. The V segment lost 6 bases and the J segment 2 bases; nucleotides outside the gene matches: 6. DNA of the CDR3: TGTGCCAGCAGCTTAGCGGGGGCAGTCACAGATACGCAGTATTTT. Its translation is CASSLAGAVTDTQYF.

V is TRBV5-1 and J is TRBJ2-5; weak D call: TRBD2 (5 bases). The CDR3 has 14 amino acids. V lost 3 bases and J lost 5, with 14 bases in between. The germline V gene encodes CDR1 SGHRS and CDR2 YFSETQ. CDR3 sequence reads: CASSWERSRETQYF. The CDR3 nucleotides are TGCGCCAGCAGCTGGGAGCGGTCCAGGGAGACCCAGTACTTC.

V usage is TRBV12-3 or TRBV12-4 and J usage is TRBJ1-4; D is uncertain. The V end lost 5 bases, the J end lost 6 bases, and 4 bases lay between the germline ends. This CDR3 contains 11 residues. CDR3 sequence reads: CASSPDEKLFF. The CDR3 DNA sequence: TGTGCCAGCAGTCCTGATGAAAAACTGTTTTTT.

V is TRBV27 and J is TRBJ2-7; a possible D gene is TRBD2 (5 bases). The CDR3 runs to 14 residues. Trimming shortened V by 0 bases and J by 0 bases, and 6 bases separated the two germline ends. CDR1 and CDR2 (germline): MNHEY, SMNVEV (reference sequence). The CDR3, as DNA: TGTGCCAGCAGTTTATCGCGGGTCTCCTACGAGCAGTACTTC. Translating it yields CASSLSRVSYEQYF.